This entry lists 31 T cell receptor beta chains sequenced from one sample in a study of early T cells in non-severe SARS-CoV-2 infection. TCRdb reprocessed the 5' RACE reads with MiXCR, giving one entry per CDR3 protein. The sample has 70,000 to 95,000 distinct CDR3 sequences, around 17% seen once. Sequencing input: whole blood. Source of these receptors: an adult who was a healthcare worker with PCR-confirmed SARS-CoV-2 infection or an uninfected control (not recorded which).

This chain joins TRBV27 and TRBJ2-1, with D tentatively TRBD1 (6 bases). This CDR3 spans 14 amino acids. Germline lookup yields CDR1 MNHEY and CDR2 SMNVEV (reference sequence). Trimming shortened V by 6 bases and J by 6 bases, and 15 bases separated the two germline ends. The CDR3: CASSSRIGGNEQFF. Here the CDR3 DNA reads TGTGCCAGCAGCTCCCGGATAGGGGGCAATGAGCAGTTCTTC.

On this clonotype itself: At one boundary the junction diverges from the germline segment, which might be a read error. This chain links TRBV7-7 with TRBJ2-2, with TRBD1 matching 9 bases. CDR3 length: 17 residues. Germline V CDR1 and CDR2: SSHAT, FNYEAQ (reference sequence). CDR3 residues: CASSLANRTGVSGELFF. The CDR3 bases are TGTGCTAGCAGCTTAGCAAATCGGACAGGGGTTTCCGGGGAGCTGTTTTTT.

The chain couples TRBV11-2 to TRBJ1-1; D gene ambiguous. V lost 1 base, J lost 0 bases, and 9 bases lay in between. The germline CDR1 and CDR2 sequences are SGHAT and FQNNGV. The CDR3 loop spans 15 amino acids. The chain's CDR3 is CASSLVAIMNTEAFF. In DNA, the CDR3 is TGTGCCAGCAGCTTAGTGGCGATAATGAACACTGAAGCTTTCTTT.

This clonotype occurred a few times. J is TRBJ2-1 and V is TRBV19, with D perhaps matching TRBD1 (5 bases). The CDR3 length is 14 residues. The V and J ends lost 2 bases and 3 bases respectively, with 8 bases between them. Germline V lookup: CDR1 LNHDA, CDR2 SQIVND (reference sequence). This CDR3 is CASSIRQNYNEQFF. CDR3 sequence (DNA): TGTGCCAGTAGTATAAGACAGAACTACAATGAGCAGTTCTTC.

The V call is TRBV5-4, the J call TRBJ1-3; 7 nucleotides match TRBD1. J was trimmed by 0 bases and V by 4 bases; bases with no gene match: 4. Germline lookup yields CDR1 SGHNT and CDR2 YYREEE (reference sequence). CDR3 length: 15 amino acids. CDR3 region: CASSRGQLSGNTIYF. CDR3 bases: TGTGCCAGCAGCCGGGGACAGCTCTCTGGAAACACCATATATTTT.

The rearrangement joins TRBV7-6 to TRBJ2-7; tentative D call: TRBD1 (7 bases). Germline CDR1 and CDR2: SGHVS and FNYEAQ. The CDR3 has 18 amino acids. V lost 2 bases, J lost 3 bases, and 23 bases lay in between. Here the CDR3 reads CASSLRPPSQGGSYEQYF. CDR3 DNA: TGTGCCAGCAGCTTAAGGCCCCCCAGCCAGGGGGGTAGCTACGAGCAGTACTTC.

The chain combines TRBV9 with TRBJ2-3; 7 bases map to TRBD1. The CDR3 loop spans 14 amino acids. Trimming removed 1 base from V and 6 bases from J; junction bases left unmatched: 5. The V gene's germline CDR1 is SGDLS and CDR2 YYNGEE. The CDR3 spells CASSVRGLGDTQYF. The CDR3 DNA follows: TGTGCCAGCAGCGTAAGGGGGCTCGGGGATACGCAGTATTTT.

This clonotype was observed a few times. This chain joins TRBV6-5 and TRBJ1-2; unclear D gene. Germline lookup yields CDR1 MNHEY and CDR2 SVGAGI. V was clipped by 3 bases and J by 2 bases, with 7 bases between them. The CDR3 has 13 amino acids. This CDR3 is CASSYSRNYGYTF. The CDR3 DNA sequence: TGTGCCAGCAGTTATTCCCGGAACTATGGCTACACCTTC.

There are many counts of this clonotype. This rearrangement joins TRBV6-1 to TRBJ2-3; weak D call: TRBD2 (6 bases). The CDR3 contains 14 residues. Trimming took 2 bases from V and 8 from J, leaving 14 bases between them. The V gene's germline CDR1 is MNHNS and CDR2 SASEGT. This CDR3 is CASSELEGLGTQYF. In DNA form, the CDR3 reads TGTGCCAGCAGTGAATTGGAGGGGCTTGGTACGCAGTATTTT.

This clonotype appeared a few times. J is TRBJ1-6 and V is TRBV20-1; the match to TRBD1 covers 8 bases. With 5 bases clipped from V and 7 bases from J, the junction kept 13 bases outside the gene matches. The V gene's germline CDR1 is DFQATT and CDR2 SNEGSKA (reference sequence). The CDR3 covers 16 residues. The CDR3 nucleotides read TGCAGTGCTTCGCCGACAGGGGCCCTTACCAATTCACCCCTCCACTTT. Protein: CSASPTGALTNSPLHF.

This clonotype was seen a handful of times. J is TRBJ2-5 and V is TRBV4-1, with unresolved D. Germline V gene sequence: CDR1 MGHRA, CDR2 YSYEKL. The V and J ends lost 4 bases and 1 base respectively, with 10 bases between them. This CDR3 spans 14 amino acids. CDR3 amino acids: CASSPRETQETQYF. In DNA, the CDR3 is TGCGCCAGCAGCCCAAGGGAAACCCAAGAGACCCAGTACTTC.

This clonotype has more than one count but fewer than ten. The CDR3 loop reads CASSYSSLAGEGTGELFF. The CDR3 DNA follows: TGTGCCAGCAGTTACTCATCACTAGCGGGAGAAGGGACCGGGGAGCTGTTTTTT. The chain links TRBV6-5 to TRBJ2-2, with TRBD2 matching over 11 bases. The CDR3 has 18 amino acids. Trimming took 0 bases from V and 5 from J; bases not matched to a gene: 8. CDR1 and CDR2 from the germline V gene are MNHEY and SVGAGI.

This clonotype occurred a few times. The chain carries TRBV7-3 and TRBJ2-1, with a possible D match to TRBD2 (5 bases). CDR1 and CDR2 (germline): SGHTA, FQGTGA. The V gene lost 6 bases and the J gene lost 3 bases, with 18 bases spanning the gap. This CDR3 region has 16 residues. CDR3: CASRRSRSADYNEQFF. In nucleotides, the CDR3 is TGTGCCAGCAGGCGATCCCGTAGCGCGGACTACAATGAGCAGTTCTTC.

A few counts support this clonotype. The chain employs TRBV18 and TRBJ1-3, with D hard to call. Germline loops: CDR1 KGHSH, CDR2 LQKENI. V lost 2 bases and J 1 base, leaving 6 bases between the germline ends. The CDR3 covers 14 residues. CDR3 amino acids: CASSPGSSGNTIYF. CDR3 nucleotides: TGTGCCAGCTCACCAGGCAGTTCTGGAAACACCATATATTTT.

This clonotype turned up a few times. V usage is TRBV20-1 and J usage is TRBJ1-6; D unresolved. The CDR3 contains 12 residues. Germline V gives CDR1 DFQATT, CDR2 SNEGSKA (reference sequence). The V end was cut by 7 bases, the J end by 8 bases, with 12 bases between. The chain's CDR3 is CSGLQPDSPLHF. CDR3 coding DNA: TGCAGTGGCCTACAACCTGATTCACCCCTCCACTTT.

The chain couples TRBV7-9 to TRBJ2-1; 11 bases match TRBD2. The trim removed 1 base at V and 0 bases at J, leaving 5 bases unmatched. CDR3 length equals 18 residues. Germline V CDR1 and CDR2: SEHNR, FQNEAQ (reference sequence). CDR3 nucleotides: TGTGCCAGCAGCTTAGGGACTAGCGGGCGGAGCTCCTACAATGAGCAGTTCTTC. Its translation is CASSLGTSGRSSYNEQFF.

This clonotype showed up many times. The V and J genes are TRBV9 and TRBJ1-6; D is ambiguous. V lost 3 bases, J lost 7 bases, and 5 bases lay in between. CDR1 and CDR2 (germline): SGDLS, YYNGEE. The CDR3 consists of 12 residues. CDR3 in amino acids: CASSDHNSPLHF. DNA of the CDR3: TGTGCCAGCAGCGACCACAATTCACCCCTCCACTTT.

This clonotype showed up just a few times. This chain uses TRBV30 with TRBJ1-5; no definite D call. Germline V gene data show CDR1 as GTSNPN and CDR2 as SVGIG (reference sequence). The CDR3 is 13 amino acids. Trimming pared 2 bases from V and 4 bases from J, leaving 9 bases between. DNA for the CDR3: TGTGCCTGGAGTATGGAGGTAAATCAGCCCCAGCATTTT. This translates into CAWSMEVNQPQHF.

This chain links TRBV11-2 with TRBJ2-2; D is undetermined. Germline V gene sequence: CDR1 SGHAT, CDR2 FQNNGV. With 1 base removed from V and 0 bases from J, the gap between germline ends came to 6 bases. This CDR3 is built from 15 residues. CDR3 nucleotide sequence: TGTGCCAGCAGCTTAGTCGATGCGAACACCGGGGAGCTGTTTTTT. It encodes CASSLVDANTGELFF.

Remarks on this clonotype: This may be a read error: a much more frequent sequence differs by one nucleotide. V is TRBV4-2 and J is TRBJ2-2, with a possible D match to TRBD1 (6 bases). Trimming cost V 1 base and J 9 bases, with 15 bases left between them. The CDR3 length is 15 residues. Germline V gene lookup returns CDR1 LGHNA and CDR2 YNFKEQ. CDR3 protein: CASSQATGRTRELFF. In DNA form, the CDR3 reads TGTGCCAGCAGCCAAGCTACAGGGCGGACCAGGGAGCTGTTTTTT.

The chain links TRBV6-6 to TRBJ2-2; no firm D call. This CDR3 spans 12 amino acids. The V and J ends lost 6 bases and 11 bases respectively, with 13 bases between them. In germline, CDR1 is MNHNY, CDR2 SVGAGI (reference sequence). DNA of the CDR3: TGTGCCAGCAGCTGGACCGCCTTCGAGCTGTTTTTT. Amino acids: CASSWTAFELFF.

This clonotype was observed a few times. The chain has TRBV12-3 or TRBV12-4 and TRBJ2-5, with D unclear. The CDR3 is made up of 13 amino acids. V was cut by 1 base and J by 5 bases, with 8 bases left in between. In nucleotides, the CDR3 is TGTGCCAGCAGTTTAGGAAGGGTGGAGACCCAGTACTTC. This encodes CASSLGRVETQYF.

V usage is TRBV7-8 and J usage is TRBJ2-1, with D possibly matching TRBD2 (6 bases). This CDR3 comprises 17 residues. CDR1 SGHVS and CDR2 FQNEAQ come from the germline V gene. The V and J ends lost 3 bases and 4 bases respectively, with 19 bases between them. The CDR3 is CASSFDPGLRVYNEQFF. The DNA for the CDR3 is TGTGCCAGCAGCTTCGATCCGGGACTGAGGGTATACAATGAGCAGTTCTTC.

This clonotype was observed many times. The gene calls are TRBV7-9 and TRBJ2-7; a possible D gene is TRBD2 (5 bases). Trimming shortened V by 1 base and J by 6 bases, and 13 bases separated the two germline ends. CDR3 size: 14 residues. Per germline, CDR1 SEHNR and CDR2 FQNEAQ (reference sequence). CDR3 DNA sequence: TGTGCCAGCAGCTTAGGGTCGGGGAATGGCGAGCAGTACTTC. It translates to CASSLGSGNGEQYF. Full variable domain (rest looked up from reference TRBV7-9 and TRBJ2-7): DTGVSQNPRHKITKRGQNVTFRCDPISEHNRLYWYRQTLGQGPEFLTYFQNEAQLEKSRLLSDRFSAERPKGSFSTLEIQRTEQGDSAMYLCASSLGSGNGEQYFGPGTRLTVT.

The genes are TRBV6-2 or TRBV6-3 and TRBJ2-1; 10 bases fit TRBD2. Germline V CDR1 and CDR2: MNHEY, SVGEGT. The CDR3 runs 14 residues. J was trimmed by 8 bases and V by 8 bases; bases with no gene match: 9. The CDR3 loop reads CASYRSGGAHEQFF. The CDR3 coding sequence is TGTGCCAGCTATCGGAGCGGGGGGGCCCATGAGCAGTTCTTC.

This clonotype was counted ten times or more. This chain joins TRBV6-1 and TRBJ2-2; no clear D gene. Germline V gene data show CDR1 as MNHNS and CDR2 as SASEGT. The CDR3 extends over 15 amino acids. The V gene lost 2 bases and the J gene lost 6 bases, with 13 bases spanning the gap. CDR3 residues: CASSESSWSAGELFF. The CDR3 DNA is TGTGCCAGCAGTGAAAGCAGTTGGTCGGCCGGGGAGCTGTTTTTT.

The chain joins TRBV30 to TRBJ1-6; maybe TRBD1 (6 bases). The CDR3 extends over 14 amino acids. V lost 5 bases to trimming and J lost 14 bases, with 22 bases between them. Per the germline V gene, CDR1 is GTSNPN and CDR2 is SVGIG (reference sequence). CDR3 sequence reads: CAWAGAGRSMSLHF. The CDR3, as DNA: TGTGCCTGGGCAGGGGCAGGCCGATCCATGTCCCTCCACTTT.

This rearrangement joins TRBV15 to TRBJ1-6, with D possibly matching TRBD1 (5 bases). Germline loops: CDR1 LNHNV, CDR2 YYDKDF (reference sequence). The CDR3 has 16 amino acids. V lost 5 bases, J lost 5 bases, and 16 bases lay in between. CDR3 in DNA: TGTGCCACCAGCGCCCCGGGGGGTTCTCATAATTCACCCCTCCACTTT. Translated: CATSAPGGSHNSPLHF.

This clonotype has just a few counts. The chain is built from TRBV29-1 and TRBJ2-7; 11 positions agree with TRBD2. CDR1 is SQVTM, CDR2 ANQGSEA, per germline. Unmatched junction bases numbered 3, after V lost 5 bases and J lost 6 bases. The CDR3 is 12 residues long. Here the CDR3 DNA reads TGCAGCGTTCGGCTAGCGGGAGGCGAGCAGTACTTC. It encodes CSVRLAGGEQYF.

In its sample, this clonotype was seen a few times. V usage is TRBV3-1 and J usage is TRBJ1-1, with D perhaps matching TRBD1 (6 bases). The CDR3 loop spans 15 amino acids. Germline V gene sequence: CDR1 LGHDT, CDR2 YNNKEL (reference sequence). Trimming left V 5 bases short and J 8 bases short, with 21 bases between. Written as DNA, the CDR3 is TGTGCCAGCAGCTTACGTCGCAGGGGCCGGGTGGAAGCTTTCTTT. It translates to CASSLRRRGRVEAFF.

This clonotype was seen a handful of times. The chain joins TRBV15 to TRBJ2-7, with 14 bases identical to TRBD2. Germline values: CDR1 LNHNV, CDR2 YYDKDF (reference sequence). V shed 1 base and J 0 bases; nucleotides not matched to a gene: 5. CDR3 length: 18 amino acids. CDR3 nucleotides: TGTGCCACCAGCAGAGGACTAGCGGGAGGGTCCCGCTCCTACGAGCAGTACTTC. As protein: CATSRGLAGGSRSYEQYF.